The 23 T cell receptor beta chains below were found in one sample sequenced in a study of CDR3 diversity in severe acne. Using its own MiXCR run on the PCR reads, TCRdb lists one record per CDR3 protein. The data hold about 93,000 distinct CDR3 sequences, with 48% observed a single time. Sequenced sample: blood. These receptors were obtained from a male donor in good health, serving as a control.

This clonotype was observed at least ten times. This chain links TRBV30 with TRBJ2-5; D assignment may be TRBD1 or TRBD2 (5 bases each). Trimming shortened V by 4 bases and J by 5 bases, and 11 bases separated the two germline ends. CDR1 and CDR2 (germline): GTSNPN, SVGIG (reference sequence). The length of the CDR3 is 12 residues. CDR3 coding DNA: TGTGCCTGGAAGCCGGGGCAGGAGACCCAGTACTTC. It specifies CAWKPGQETQYF.

This clonotype was seen only a few times. A junction boundary mismatches the germline segment, possibly from a read error. The chain uses TRBV10-3 and TRBJ2-5; TRBD2 might be the D (5 bases). The germline V gene encodes CDR1 ENHRY and CDR2 SYGVKD. The CDR3 contains 13 residues. CDR3 residues: CASSPPGSETQYF. The DNA of the CDR3 is TGTGCCAGCAGTCCTCCGGGGTCAGAGACCCAGTACTTC.

This clonotype is medium-sized. This chain links TRBV6-4 with TRBJ2-2; TRBD1 matches at 9 bases. The CDR3 is made up of 15 amino acids. The germline gives CDR1 MRHNA, CDR2 SNTAGT. V shed 6 bases and J 4 bases; nucleotides not matched to a gene: 6. The CDR3 bases are TGTGCCAGCAGAAGGACAGGGGCCATCACCGGGGAGCTGTTTTTT. This gives the protein CASRRTGAITGELFF.

This clonotype turned up a few times. CDR3 loop: CASSPYRLGANYGYTF. The DNA for the CDR3 is TGTGCCAGCAGCCCCTACCGTCTGGGAGCTAACTATGGCTACACCTTC. The rearrangement uses TRBV7-2 and TRBJ1-2; D is unresolved. This CDR3 has 16 amino acids. The germline V gene has CDR1 SGHTA and CDR2 FQGNSA. V lost 5 bases and J lost 0, with 16 bases in between.

The J gene is TRBJ2-5, the V gene TRBV12-3 or TRBV12-4; 10 positions match TRBD1. After removal of 5 bases from V and 5 bases from J, the junction contained 8 bases not matched to a gene. CDR3 length equals 15 residues. DNA of the CDR3: TGTGCCAGCAGTGCGCGACAGGGGGCCGGGGAGACCCAGTACTTC. Encoded protein: CASSARQGAGETQYF.

The gene calls are TRBV5-1 and TRBJ2-2, with D unclear. The CDR3 spans 15 residues. CDR1 is SGHRS, CDR2 YFSETQ, per germline. V shed 0 bases and J shed 0 bases, with 6 bases lying between them. The CDR3: CASSLGRTNTGELFF. As DNA, the CDR3 is TGCGCCAGCAGCTTGGGACGAACGAACACCGGGGAGCTGTTTTTT.

This clonotype has a single count. The chain is built from TRBV7-8 and TRBJ2-7, with TRBD1 as a possible D gene (5 bases). V dropped 5 bases and J dropped 5 bases, with 13 bases sitting between them. CDR1 is SGHVS, CDR2 FQNEAQ, per germline. The CDR3 is made up of 13 amino acids. CDR3 region: CASSPMQGHEQYF. CDR3 in DNA: TGTGCCAGCAGCCCAATGCAGGGCCACGAGCAGTACTTC.

The chain is built from TRBV20-1 and TRBJ1-5, with D possibly matching TRBD1 (6 bases). V dropped 3 bases and J dropped 6 bases, with 18 bases sitting between them. The CDR3 spans 15 residues. Germline V gene lookup returns CDR1 DFQATT and CDR2 SNEGSKA (reference sequence). The CDR3 DNA reads TGCAGTGCTAGTATGCGGGGGGCCGTTGTTCAGCCCCAGCATTTT. It codes for CSASMRGAVVQPQHF.

V and J are TRBV6-4 and TRBJ2-3; 9 bases align to TRBD1. This CDR3 region has 14 residues. In germline, CDR1 is MRHNA, CDR2 SNTAGT. V lost 10 bases and J lost 3; bases outside the gene matches: 8. In DNA form, the CDR3 reads TGTGCCACCGTCCCGGGACAGGGAACAGATACGCAGTATTTT. The encoded protein is CATVPGQGTDTQYF.

This chain links TRBV7-6 with TRBJ1-5; perhaps TRBD1 as D (5 bases). Germline values: CDR1 SGHVS, CDR2 FNYEAQ. Between the trimmed V and J ends, which lost 0 bases and 1 base, there was a span of 10 bases. The CDR3 loop spans 16 amino acids. The CDR3 loop is CASSLAGAMSNQPQHF. CDR3 DNA sequence: TGTGCCAGCAGCTTAGCCGGGGCCATGAGCAATCAGCCCCAGCATTTT.

The chain recombines TRBV9 with TRBJ2-7; perhaps TRBD1 as D (6 bases). Trimming removed 4 bases from V and 5 bases from J, with 10 bases in between. Germline V CDR1 and CDR2: SGDLS, YYNGEE. The CDR3 contains 12 residues. In DNA form, the CDR3 reads TGTGCCAGCAGCCCTGGGGGCCACGAGCAGTACTTC. Translating it yields CASSPGGHEQYF.

In its sample, this clonotype is medium-sized. The chain carries TRBV7-2 and TRBJ2-7, with no clear D. The CDR3 contains 15 residues. Trimming pared 3 bases from V and 2 bases from J, leaving 14 bases between. Germline V CDR1 and CDR2: SGHTA, FQGNSA. The CDR3 DNA sequence: TGTGCCAGCAGCTTTTCCCGTAATAGAGCCTACGAGCAGTACTTC. This codes for CASSFSRNRAYEQYF.

This clonotype is medium-sized. V is TRBV15 and J is TRBJ2-7; 10 bases agree with TRBD2. Germline CDR1 LNHNV, CDR2 YYDKDF (reference sequence). With 5 bases clipped from V and 1 base from J, the junction kept 11 bases outside the gene matches. This CDR3 region has 17 residues. CDR3 loop: CATSPEREGHGSYEQYF. CDR3 DNA sequence: TGTGCCACCAGCCCTGAGCGGGAGGGCCACGGATCCTACGAGCAGTACTTC.

In this sample, this clonotype turned up many times. The rearrangement joins TRBV5-5 to TRBJ2-5; 10 positions agree with TRBD2. In germline, CDR1 is SGHKS, CDR2 YYEKEE (reference sequence). The trim removed 0 bases at V and 1 base at J, leaving 3 bases unmatched. The CDR3 runs 16 residues. The CDR3 is CASSLGAGGPQETQYF. CDR3 coding DNA: TGTGCCAGCAGCTTGGGAGCGGGAGGGCCCCAAGAGACCCAGTACTTC.

The V gene is TRBV29-1, the J gene TRBJ2-7; D is perhaps TRBD1 or TRBD2 (5 bases each). From germline, CDR1 is SQVTM and CDR2 ANQGSEA. The CDR3 is 11 residues long. Trimming cost V 3 bases and J 6 bases, with 9 bases left between them. The CDR3 sequence is CSVEGVGEQYF. CDR3 coding DNA: TGCAGCGTTGAGGGGGTGGGCGAGCAGTACTTC.

V gene TRBV25-1 combines with J gene TRBJ1-3; D is uncertain. The germline V gene encodes CDR1 MGHDK and CDR2 SYGVNS. The CDR3 is 14 residues long. CDR3 amino acids: CARERSNSGNTIYF. CDR3 nucleotide sequence: TGTGCTAGAGAAAGGTCGAACTCTGGAAACACCATATATTTT.

V and J are TRBV29-1 and TRBJ1-2, with D perhaps matching TRBD1 (6 bases). The V and J ends lost 6 bases and 5 bases respectively, with 19 bases between them. The CDR3 is made up of 14 amino acids. Germline assignment: CDR1 SQVTM and CDR2 ANQGSEA. The CDR3 loop is CSVAGTSKVYGYTF. CDR3 sequence (DNA): TGCAGCGTGGCCGGGACAAGTAAGGTTTATGGCTACACCTTC.

Remarks on this clonotype: A much larger clone differs from this one at a single base, so this may be a read error. This chain connects TRBV5-6 to TRBJ1-5; 10 bases match TRBD1. The germline gives CDR1 SGHDT, CDR2 YYEEEE. The CDR3 runs to 16 residues. The V segment lost 4 bases and the J segment 1 base; nucleotides outside the gene matches: 5. The CDR3 loop is CASSKDRGRSNQPQHF. CDR3 in DNA: TGTGCCAGCAGCAAAGACAGGGGGCGAAGCAATCAGCCCCAGCATTTT. Together with reference TRBV5-6 and TRBJ1-5, the CDR3 gives the full variable domain: DAGVTQSPTHLIKTRGQQVTLRCSPKSGHDTVSWYQQALGQGPQFIFQYYEEEERQRGNFPDRFSGHQFPNYSSELNVNALLLGDSALYLCASSKDRGRSNQPQHFGDGTRLSIL.

This chain links TRBV7-8 with TRBJ2-7; weak D call: TRBD1 (5 bases). The assigned J gene may be wrong: the sequence end matches TRBJ2-5 better. This CDR3 region has 12 residues. CDR1 is SGHVS and CDR2 is FQNEAQ in the germline V gene. Here the CDR3 reads CASVDSQETQYF. The CDR3 DNA is TGTGCCAGCGTAGACAGCCAAGAGACCCAGTACTTC.

The J gene is TRBJ1-2, the V gene TRBV5-1; tentatively, D is TRBD1 (5 bases). The CDR3 is 14 amino acids. The germline gives CDR1 SGHRS, CDR2 YFSETQ. V gave up 0 bases and J gave up 4 bases, with 10 bases separating them. This CDR3 reads CASSLERGLYGYTF. CDR3 in DNA: TGCGCCAGCAGCTTGGAGCGGGGACTCTATGGCTACACCTTC. Variable domain in full (rest from reference TRBV5-1 and TRBJ1-2): KAGVTQTPRYLIKTRGQQVTLSCSPISGHRSVSWYQQTPGQGLQFLFEYFSETQRNKGNFPGRFSGRQFSNSRSEMNVSTLELGDSALYLCASSLERGLYGYTFGSGTRLTVV.

Ten or more counts support this clonotype. This sequence joins TRBV29-1 and TRBJ1-2, with 10 bases that match TRBD1. J lost 2 bases, V lost 7 bases, and 7 bases had no gene match. There are 14 residues in the CDR3. Germline V lookup: CDR1 SQVTM, CDR2 ANQGSEA. CDR3 sequence (DNA): TGCAGCGGTGGACAGGGGGTTGGCAACTATGGCTACACCTTC. Its translation is CSGGQGVGNYGYTF.

This clonotype was counted at least ten times. The chain is built from TRBV4-1 and TRBJ2-1; 12 nucleotides match TRBD2. In germline, CDR1 is MGHRA, CDR2 YSYEKL. The V gene end was trimmed by 2 bases and the J gene end by 4 bases; junction bases not matched to a gene: 3. This CDR3 has 16 residues. The CDR3 reads CASSQILAGGYNEQFF. In nucleotides, the CDR3 is TGCGCCAGCAGCCAAATACTAGCGGGGGGTTACAATGAGCAGTTCTTC.

This clonotype was detected many times. The V and J genes are TRBV2 and TRBJ1-4, with D perhaps TRBD1 (5 bases). There are 15 residues in the CDR3. V lost 6 bases and J 4 bases, leaving 15 bases between the germline ends. In germline, CDR1 is SNHLY, CDR2 FYNNEI. CDR3 sequence (DNA): TGTGCCAGCAGGGGAAACCCTCAGGGTAATGAAAAACTGTTTTTT. Its translation is CASRGNPQGNEKLFF.